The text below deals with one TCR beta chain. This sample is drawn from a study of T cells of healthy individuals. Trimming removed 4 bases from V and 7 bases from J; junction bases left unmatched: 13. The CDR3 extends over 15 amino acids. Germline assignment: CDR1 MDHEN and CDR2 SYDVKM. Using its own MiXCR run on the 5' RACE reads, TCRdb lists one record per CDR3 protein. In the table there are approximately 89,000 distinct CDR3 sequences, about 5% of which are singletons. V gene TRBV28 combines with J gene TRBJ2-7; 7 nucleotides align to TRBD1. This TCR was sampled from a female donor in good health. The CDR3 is CASSSPGQGVGEQYF. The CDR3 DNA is TGTGCCAGCAGTTCCCCGGGGCAGGGGGTAGGAGAGCAGTACTTC.